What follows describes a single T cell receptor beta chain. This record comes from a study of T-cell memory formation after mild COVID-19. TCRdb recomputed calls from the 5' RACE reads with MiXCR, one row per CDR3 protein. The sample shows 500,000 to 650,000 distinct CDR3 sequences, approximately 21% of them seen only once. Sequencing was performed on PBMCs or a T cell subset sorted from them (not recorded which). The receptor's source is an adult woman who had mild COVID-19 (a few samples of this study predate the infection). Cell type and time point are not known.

The CDR3 bases are TGTGCCTGGAGTCGGGCGGGGTACACTGAAGCTTTCTTT. Translated: CAWSRAGYTEAFF. This rearrangement joins TRBV30 to TRBJ1-1; no firm D call. The germline CDR1 and CDR2 sequences are GTSNPN and SVGIG (reference sequence). V was pared by 2 bases and J by 3 bases, with 10 bases between. This CDR3 is built from 13 residues.